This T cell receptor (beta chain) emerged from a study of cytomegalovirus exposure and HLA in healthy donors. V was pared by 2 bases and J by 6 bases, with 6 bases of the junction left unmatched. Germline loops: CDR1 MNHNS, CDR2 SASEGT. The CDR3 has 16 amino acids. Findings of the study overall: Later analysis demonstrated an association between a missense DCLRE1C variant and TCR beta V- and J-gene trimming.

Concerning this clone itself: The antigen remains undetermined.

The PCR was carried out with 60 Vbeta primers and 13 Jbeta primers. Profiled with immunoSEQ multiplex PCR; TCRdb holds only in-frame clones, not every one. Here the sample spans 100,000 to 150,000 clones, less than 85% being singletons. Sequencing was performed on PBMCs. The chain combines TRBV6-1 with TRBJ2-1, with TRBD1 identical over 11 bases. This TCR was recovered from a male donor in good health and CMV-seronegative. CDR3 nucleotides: TGTGCCAGCAGTGAAAGAAGTGGGACAGGGGGCAATGAGCAGTTCTTC. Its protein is CASSERSGTGGNEQFF.